The next 11 T cell receptor beta chains were all read from a single sample in a study of T cell responses to AZD1222 COVID-19 vaccine. Assay used: immunoSEQ multiplex PCR; TCRdb lists only in-frame clones, some missing. Among about 80,000 clones listed, approximately 85% were seen once. Here the sequenced sample was peripheral blood, taken 28 days after the second AZD1222 dose. These receptors came from an adult who received the AZD1222 COVID-19 vaccine.

The V gene is TRBV30, the J gene TRBJ1-6, with 7 bases identical to TRBD1. Germline CDR1 and CDR2: GTSNPN and SVGIG (reference sequence). CDR3 size: 13 residues. The trim removed 5 bases at V and 2 bases at J, leaving 0 bases unmatched. The CDR3 sequence: CAWDRAYNSPLHF. The CDR3 DNA reads as TGTGCCTGGGACAGGGCCTATAATTCACCCCTCCACTTT.

A few counts support this clone. This chain links TRBV2 with TRBJ1-2, with 9 bases that match TRBD1. The CDR3 spans 12 residues. V shed 6 bases, J shed 7 bases, and the junction held 3 bases outside the gene matches. Per the germline V gene, CDR1 is SNHLY and CDR2 is FYNNEI. The CDR3 DNA is TGTGCCAGCAGCGGGACAGGGACTGGCTACACCTTC. It specifies CASSGTGTGYTF.

The chain couples TRBV4-1 to TRBJ2-5, with D perhaps being TRBD1 or TRBD2 (6 bases each). The CDR3 loop spans 17 amino acids. Germline CDR1 and CDR2: MGHRA and YSYEKL. V dropped 1 base and J dropped 5 bases, with 20 bases sitting between them. CDR3 protein: CASSQGPSYQGRETQYF. In DNA form, the CDR3 reads TGCGCCAGCAGCCAAGGACCATCATACCAGGGGAGGGAGACCCAGTACTTC.

The rearrangement joins TRBV28 to TRBJ1-2; D gene ambiguous. The CDR3 contains 12 residues. The V and J ends lost 7 bases and 5 bases respectively, with 11 bases between them. Germline V gene data show CDR1 as MDHEN and CDR2 as SYDVKM. CDR3 loop: CASTLQGYGYTF. In nucleotides, the CDR3 is TGTGCCAGCACCCTGCAAGGGTATGGCTACACCTTC.

V is TRBV6-1 and J is TRBJ2-5; D may be TRBD2 (5 bases). The germline V and J ends were trimmed by 1 base and 5 bases, with 8 bases remaining between them. Germline V gene lookup returns CDR1 MNHNS and CDR2 SASEGT. This CDR3 comprises 13 residues. CDR3 nucleotides: TGTGCCAGCAGTGAAGGGCCGGGGGAGACCCAGTACTTC. This encodes CASSEGPGETQYF.

The V call is TRBV29-1, the J call TRBJ1-5, with 7 bases aligning to TRBD1. V trimming: 4 bases; J trimming: 7 bases; junction bases outside the gene matches: 4. This CDR3 contains 12 residues. Germline CDR1 SQVTM, CDR2 ANQGSEA. The CDR3 is CSVGQGGQPQHF. The CDR3 region has the DNA TGCAGCGTTGGACAGGGTGGCCAGCCCCAGCATTTT.

The CDR3 spells CASSLSNRDARGQETQYF. In nucleotides, the CDR3 is TGTGCCAGCAGTTTATCCAACAGGGACGCGAGGGGTCAAGAGACCCAGTACTTC. The chain carries TRBV28 and TRBJ2-5, with D maybe TRBD1 (6 bases). CDR1 and CDR2 (germline): MDHEN, SYDVKM. Deletions cut 1 base from V and 2 bases from J, with 20 bases between. The CDR3 runs to 18 residues.

This sequence joins TRBV2 and TRBJ2-7, with D possibly being TRBD1 or TRBD2 (5 bases each). Germline CDR1 and CDR2: SNHLY and FYNNEI. Between the trimmed V and J ends, which lost 5 bases and 6 bases, there was a span of 14 bases. The CDR3 loop spans 13 amino acids. CDR3 loop: CASSQDTAGEQYF. The CDR3 DNA sequence: TGTGCCAGCAGTCAGGACACGGCGGGCGAGCAGTACTTC.

This clone has a single count. The chain couples TRBV19 to TRBJ1-3; perhaps TRBD1 as D (5 bases). The V end lost 6 bases, the J end lost 1 base, and 7 bases lay between the germline ends. The CDR3 loop spans 13 amino acids. Germline V gene sequence: CDR1 LNHDA, CDR2 SQIVND (reference sequence). The CDR3 bases are TGTGCCAGTAGGAGGGGTTCTGGAAACACCATATATTTT. Translation: CASRRGSGNTIYF.

The chain combines TRBV3-1 (or the pseudogene TRBV3-2) with TRBJ2-1; 7 nucleotides agree with TRBD2. J lost 3 bases, V lost 7 bases, and 6 bases had no gene match. The CDR3 loop spans 14 amino acids. From germline, CDR1 is LGHDT and CDR2 YNNKEL (reference sequence). The CDR3 bases are TGTGCCAGCATGCCGGGACTAAACTACAATGAGCAGTTCTTC. This sequence encodes CASMPGLNYNEQFF.

In its sample, this clone was seen a few times. This chain connects TRBV7-9 to TRBJ2-1; 9 bases agree with TRBD1. Losses at the gene ends were 5 bases for V and 6 bases for J; bases not matched to a gene: 5. The CDR3 sequence is 14 residues long. CDR1 SEHNR and CDR2 FQNEAQ come from the germline V gene (reference sequence). CDR3 bases: TGTGCCAGCAGCGACAGGGGGTTAGGCAATGAGCAGTTCTTC. Its translation is CASSDRGLGNEQFF.